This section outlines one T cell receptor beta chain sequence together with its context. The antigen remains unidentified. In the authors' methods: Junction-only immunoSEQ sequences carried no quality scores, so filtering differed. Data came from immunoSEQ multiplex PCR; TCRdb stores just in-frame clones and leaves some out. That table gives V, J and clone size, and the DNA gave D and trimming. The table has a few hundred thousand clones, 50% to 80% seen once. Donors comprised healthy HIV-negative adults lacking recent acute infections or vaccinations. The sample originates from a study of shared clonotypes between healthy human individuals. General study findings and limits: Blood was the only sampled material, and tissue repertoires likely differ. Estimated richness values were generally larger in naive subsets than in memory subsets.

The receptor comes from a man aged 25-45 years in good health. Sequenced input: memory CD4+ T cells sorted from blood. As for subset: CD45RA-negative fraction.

CDR3 residues: CASSLAAGAGNTIYF. The CDR3 nucleotides are TGTGCCAGCAGCTTGGCCGCGGGGGCAGGAAACACCATATATTTT. The V call is TRBV5-4, the J call TRBJ1-3, with a possible D match to TRBD1 (6 bases). The CDR3 length is 15 residues. Germline CDR1 reads SGHNT; CDR2 reads YYREEE (reference sequence). The V and J ends lost 0 bases and 4 bases respectively, with 11 bases between them.